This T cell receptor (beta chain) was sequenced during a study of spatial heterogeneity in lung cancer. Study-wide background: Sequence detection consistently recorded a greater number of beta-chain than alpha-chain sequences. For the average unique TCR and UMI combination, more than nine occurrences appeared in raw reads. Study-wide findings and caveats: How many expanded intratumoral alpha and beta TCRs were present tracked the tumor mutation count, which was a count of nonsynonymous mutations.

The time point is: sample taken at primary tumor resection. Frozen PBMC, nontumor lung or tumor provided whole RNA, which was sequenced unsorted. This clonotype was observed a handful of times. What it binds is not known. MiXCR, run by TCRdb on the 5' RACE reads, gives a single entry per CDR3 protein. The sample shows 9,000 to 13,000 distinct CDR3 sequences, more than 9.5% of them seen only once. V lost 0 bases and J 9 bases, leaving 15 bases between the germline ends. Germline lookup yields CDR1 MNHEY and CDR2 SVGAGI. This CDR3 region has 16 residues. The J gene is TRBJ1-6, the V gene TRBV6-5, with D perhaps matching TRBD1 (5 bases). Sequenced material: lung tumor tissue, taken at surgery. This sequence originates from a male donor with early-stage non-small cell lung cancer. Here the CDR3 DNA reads TGTGCCAGCAGTTACTCGACGGACCAAGGGGTTTCACCCCTCCACTTT. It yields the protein CASSYSTDQGVSPLHF.